This TCR beta chain stems from a study of T cell clones after liver transplantation. Overall study context: Three of the eight recipients were HCV-positive; the rest had non-autoimmune, non-viral transplant indications. Standard immunosuppression, with no induction, continued until 12-24 months after transplant.

CDR1 is SGHNT and CDR2 is YYREEE in the germline V gene (reference sequence). J gave up 3 bases and V 2 bases, and 5 bases lay outside the gene matches. This CDR3 is 14 amino acids long. With regard to this clone: The antigen remains unidentified.

Measured with immunoSEQ multiplex PCR; TCRdb has only the in-frame clones, and not every one. The data contain some 110,000 clones, around nine tenths of them seen just once; the ten biggest clones take up 0.65% to 0.85%. The study, taken as a whole, reports: Compared with third party-reactive sequences, donor-reactive ones declined more, independent of withdrawal success. Small, mixed patient groups and varying post-transplant times limit these conclusions.

The TCR originated in a human patient who received a liver transplant. Some T cells here may be from the graft donor. The source material was CD4+ T cells from blood, sampled 12 months after liver transplant. The gene calls are TRBV5-4 and TRBJ2-7; TRBD2 agrees at 7 bases. The CDR3 protein is CASSFTGGSYEQYF. For the CDR3, the DNA is TGTGCCAGCAGCTTCACGGGAGGCAGCTACGAGCAGTACTTC.